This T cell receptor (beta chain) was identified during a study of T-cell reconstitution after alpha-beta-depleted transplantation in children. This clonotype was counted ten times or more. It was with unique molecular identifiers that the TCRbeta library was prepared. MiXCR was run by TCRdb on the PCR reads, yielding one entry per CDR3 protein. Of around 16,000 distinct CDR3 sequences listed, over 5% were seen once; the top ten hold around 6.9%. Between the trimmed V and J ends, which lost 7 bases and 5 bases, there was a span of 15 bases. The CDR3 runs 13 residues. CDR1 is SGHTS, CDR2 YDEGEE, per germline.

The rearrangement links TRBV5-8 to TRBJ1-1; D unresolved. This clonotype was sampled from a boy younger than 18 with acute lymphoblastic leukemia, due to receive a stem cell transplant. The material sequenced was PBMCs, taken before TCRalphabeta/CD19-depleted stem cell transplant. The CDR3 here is CASHKKDSTEAFF. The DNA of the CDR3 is TGTGCCAGCCACAAAAAAGACTCAACTGAAGCTTTCTTT.